Listed below are T cell receptor beta chains from one sample, sequenced in a study of shared clonotypes between healthy human individuals. Profiling relied on immunoSEQ multiplex PCR, and the TCRdb table lists in-frame clones only, not all of them. Here the sample spans 1,500,000 or so clones, roughly 96% being singletons. Material: naive CD4+ T cells sorted from blood. These TCRs come from a man younger than 45 in good health. CDR3s include the opening cysteine and the closing phenylalanine or tryptophan. The D gene is left open where the match is weak. Clone size is stated in some rows and not others, as once, few, many or a class when expanded.

cdr3_aa,cdr3_nt,j_call,d_call,v_call,clone_size
CASSLALGGGGYTF,TGTGCCAGCAGCTTGGCCCTCGGGGGCGGTGGCTACACCTTC,TRBJ1-2,.,TRBV5-4,once
CASTIREITEAFF,TGTGCCAGCACTATCAGGGAAATCACTGAAGCTTTCTTT,TRBJ1-1,.,TRBV18,.
CASSLGARTDTQYF,TGTGCCAGCAGCTTAGGGGCACGGACAGATACGCAGTATTTT,TRBJ2-3,.,TRBV7-6,.
CASSPGTSGANVLTF,TGTGCCAGTAGTCCAGGGACTTCTGGGGCCAACGTCCTGACTTTC,TRBJ2-6,.,TRBV19,.
CASSLESGSHEQYF,TGCGCCAGCAGCTTGGAGAGCGGGAGCCACGAGCAGTACTTC,TRBJ2-7,TRBD2,TRBV5-1,.
CASSLVNNEQFF,TGTGCCAGCAGCTTAGTCAACAATGAGCAGTTCTTC,TRBJ2-1,.,TRBV7-3,once
CASSTGGLETQYF,TGTGCCAGCAGCACAGGGGGCTTGGAGACCCAGTACTTC,TRBJ2-5,TRBD1,TRBV2,.
CASSEFGNGELFF,TGTGCCAGTAGCGAGTTCGGGAACGGGGAGCTGTTTTTT,TRBJ2-2,.,TRBV19,few
CASSSGDRVDGYTF,TGCGCCAGCAGCTCGGGGGACAGGGTAGATGGCTACACCTTC,TRBJ1-2,TRBD1,TRBV5-1,.
CASSLTVAGDTGELFF,TGCGCCAGCAGCTTGACCGTAGCGGGAGACACCGGGGAGCTGTTTTTT,TRBJ2-2,TRBD2,TRBV5-1,.
CASSFFGRGDTEAFF,TGTGCCAGCAGCTTTTTCGGCAGGGGAGACACTGAAGCTTTCTTT,TRBJ1-1,.,TRBV5-6,.
CTTDRDRDTQYF,TGCACCACGGACAGGGATAGAGATACGCAGTATTTT,TRBJ2-3,TRBD1,TRBV29-1,.
CASSRGGSGANVLTF,TGTGCCAGCAGCCGCGGTGGATCTGGGGCCAACGTCCTGACTTTC,TRBJ2-6,.,TRBV6-6,.
CASSEVGKQFF,TGTGCCAGCAGTGAAGTAGGGAAGCAGTTCTTC,TRBJ2-1,.,TRBV2,.
CASSVPGTYEQYF,TGTGCCAGCAGTGTTCCGGGGACCTACGAGCAGTACTTC,TRBJ2-7,.,TRBV2,.
CASSPPFLRRSYPYEQYF,TGTGCCAGCAGCCCCCCGTTTTTAAGACGGTCCTACCCCTACGAGCAGTACTTC,TRBJ2-7,.,TRBV7-8,.
CASSTTGTTTYEQYF,TGTGCCAGCAGCACAACCGGGACTACTACCTACGAGCAGTACTTC,TRBJ2-7,.,TRBV21-1,.
CASSETAYQETQYF,TGTGCCAGCAGTGAGACAGCGTACCAAGAGACCCAGTACTTC,TRBJ2-5,.,TRBV6-5,.
CASSLHIGASGNTGELFF,TGTGCCAGCAGCTTACACATAGGCGCTAGCGGAAACACCGGGGAGCTGTTTTTT,TRBJ2-2,TRBD2,TRBV7-7,.
CAWSPRRSGANVLTF,TGTGCCTGGAGTCCCAGGCGGTCTGGGGCCAACGTCCTGACTTTC,TRBJ2-6,.,TRBV30,.
CASSEAYRVRYTF,TGTGCCAGCAGTGAAGCGTACAGGGTTCGCTACACCTTC,TRBJ1-2,.,TRBV6-1,.
CASSPSGRSYEQYF,TGTGCCAGCTCACCATCTGGCAGGTCCTACGAGCAGTACTTC,TRBJ2-7,.,TRBV18,.
CASSVETLTYNEQFF,TGTGCCAGCAGCGTAGAAACACTAACGTACAATGAGCAGTTCTTC,TRBJ2-1,.,TRBV9,.
CASSWAGHEAFF,TGTGCCAGCAGCTGGGCCGGGCATGAAGCTTTCTTT,TRBJ1-1,.,TRBV7-9,.
CASSIDHGTEQYF,TGTGCCAGTAGTATAGATCATGGGACCGAGCAGTACTTC,TRBJ2-7,.,TRBV19,.
CASRDRTNTGELFF,TGTGCCAGCAGGGACAGGACGAACACCGGGGAGCTGTTTTTT,TRBJ2-2,TRBD1,TRBV9,.
CASSQGGGRANTGELFF,TGCGCCAGCAGCCAAGGTGGTGGCAGGGCGAACACCGGGGAGCTGTTTTTT,TRBJ2-2,.,TRBV4-1,.
CASSLSGRAWETQYF,TGTGCCAGCAGCCTTAGCGGGAGAGCTTGGGAGACCCAGTACTTC,TRBJ2-5,TRBD2,TRBV7-2,.
CASSHGQFFDTF,TGTGCCAGCAGCCATGGACAGTTTTTTGACACCTTC,TRBJ1-2,.,TRBV11-2,.
CATSDRSYEQYF,TGTGCCACCTCGGACAGATCCTACGAGCAGTACTTC,TRBJ2-7,.,TRBV19,.
CASSPTGEGSSYNEQFF,TGTGCCAGCAGTCCGACAGGGGAGGGTAGCTCCTACAATGAGCAGTTCTTC,TRBJ2-1,.,TRBV6-4,.
CASSLDGGTDTQYF,TGTGCCAGCAGCTTAGACGGCGGCACAGATACGCAGTATTTT,TRBJ2-3,.,TRBV11-2,.
CASSLGRQARDTEAFF,TGTGCCAGCAGCTTAGGGAGACAGGCCCGGGACACTGAAGCTTTCTTT,TRBJ1-1,.,TRBV7-9,.